Presented here are 11 T cell receptor beta chains from one specimen sequenced in a study of T cells in Graves' hyperthyroidism and ophthalmopathy. What was amplified from RNA transcripts were TCR beta CDR3 regions. HTBI primers were employed in a first-round RT-PCR of the TCR CDR3. TCRdb ran MiXCR on the multiplex PCR reads and lists one entry per CDR3 protein. The data hold roughly 510,000 distinct CDR3 sequences, with 46% observed a single time. The specimen was peripheral blood or thyroid tissue (not recorded which). Receptor source: an adult woman with Graves' disease, either hyperthyroidism or ophthalmopathy (not recorded which).

V usage is TRBV5-4 and J usage is TRBJ2-7; 10 nucleotides agree with TRBD1. The germline V gene has CDR1 SGHNT and CDR2 YYREEE (reference sequence). This CDR3 has 14 amino acids. With 3 bases clipped from V and 5 bases from J, the junction kept 5 bases outside the gene matches. For the CDR3, the DNA is TGTGCCAGCAGCTCCGCCGGGACAGGGGACGAGCAGTACTTC. This sequence encodes CASSSAGTGDEQYF.

This chain connects TRBV28 to TRBJ1-1; tentative D call: TRBD1 (5 bases). The CDR3 covers 13 residues. Trimming took 8 bases from V and 1 from J, leaving 11 bases between them. The V gene's germline CDR1 is MDHEN and CDR2 SYDVKM. Here the CDR3 reads CASGWGGNTEAFF. Written as DNA, the CDR3 is TGTGCCAGCGGGTGGGGGGGGAACACTGAAGCTTTCTTT.

For the CDR3, the DNA is TGTGCCAGCAGGGAGGGTGGGGGTGTGAACACTGAAGCTTTCTTT. Translating gives CASREGGGVNTEAFF. The J gene is TRBJ1-1, the V gene TRBV7-2, with TRBD1 as a possible D gene (5 bases). Germline V lookup: CDR1 SGHTA, CDR2 FQGNSA. V was cut by 6 bases and J by 0 bases, with 14 bases left in between. The CDR3 runs to 15 residues.

The CDR3 here is CSVYSSANTGELFF. As DNA, the CDR3 is TGCAGCGTTTATTCATCCGCGAACACCGGGGAGCTGTTTTTT. This rearrangement joins TRBV29-1 to TRBJ2-2, with D unclear. Germline CDR1 is SQVTM and CDR2 is ANQGSEA. The CDR3 loop spans 14 amino acids. V lost 5 bases and J 0 bases, leaving 10 bases between the germline ends.

This clonotype occurred a few times. J is TRBJ2-5 and V is TRBV25-1; D call uncertain. Trimming removed 1 base at V and 5 bases at J, with 11 bases between. The CDR3 length is 14 residues. The V gene's germline CDR1 is MGHDK and CDR2 SYGVNS. This CDR3 is CASSESGGRETQYF. CDR3 DNA: TGTGCCAGCAGTGAATCGGGTGGAAGGGAGACCCAGTACTTC.

This clonotype was counted many times. This chain's CDR3 is CASSLAKVGGRSNQPQHF. In DNA, the CDR3 is TGTGCCAGCAGCTTAGCTAAGGTAGGGGGCCGAAGCAATCAGCCCCAGCATTTT. This chain uses TRBV7-9 with TRBJ1-5, with 7 bases fitting TRBD1. Trimming at V came to 0 bases and at J to 1 base, leaving 9 bases not matched to a gene. The CDR3 sequence is 18 residues long. The V gene's germline CDR1 is SEHNR and CDR2 FQNEAQ (reference sequence). Drawing the rest from reference TRBV7-9 and TRBJ1-5, the complete variable domain is DTGVSQNPRHKITKRGQNVTFRCDPISEHNRLYWYRQTLGQGPEFLTYFQNEAQLEKSRLLSDRFSAERPKGSFSTLEIQRTEQGDSAMYLCASSLAKVGGRSNQPQHFGDGTRLSIL.

The chain uses TRBV9 and TRBJ2-2; D is unclear. Germline V lookup: CDR1 SGDLS, CDR2 YYNGEE. V was shortened by 0 bases and J by 2 bases, with 14 bases between the two germline ends. This CDR3 is 17 amino acids long. CDR3 sequence reads: CASSVAVMPHNTGELFF. In nucleotides, the CDR3 is TGTGCCAGCAGCGTAGCGGTCATGCCCCATAACACCGGGGAGCTGTTTTTT.

The rearrangement joins TRBV10-3 to TRBJ1-1; D remains unclear. This CDR3 comprises 14 residues. The V end was cut by 10 bases, the J end by 6 bases, with 21 bases between. Germline CDR1 reads ENHRY; CDR2 reads SYGVKD. DNA for the CDR3: TGTGCCACCTCCGGGTTCGGTCCAGGCGCTGAAGCTTTCTTT. Translation gives CATSGFGPGAEAFF.

The V call is TRBV7-3, the J call TRBJ2-2; D may be TRBD2 (6 bases). Per germline, CDR1 SGHTA and CDR2 FQGTGA. V lost 4 bases and J 4 bases, leaving 13 bases between the germline ends. There are 15 residues in the CDR3. The CDR3 nucleotides are TGTGCCAGCAGCTCGTCCGGGGGTGCCACCGGGGAGCTGTTTTTT. It translates to CASSSSGGATGELFF. The full variable domain, completed using reference TRBV7-3 and TRBJ2-2, is GAGVSQTPSNKVTEKGKYVELRCDPISGHTALYWYRQSLGQGPEFLIYFQGTGAADDSGLPNDRFFAVRPEGSVSTLKIQRTERGDSAVYLCASSSSGGATGELFFGEGSRLTVL.

A few counts support this clonotype. The rearrangement uses TRBV7-9 and TRBJ2-7; 10 bases line up with TRBD1. CDR1 is SEHNR and CDR2 is FQNEAQ in the germline V gene (reference sequence). The CDR3 is made up of 15 amino acids. J gave up 3 bases and V 5 bases, and 7 bases lay outside the gene matches. The CDR3 nucleotides read TGTGCCAGCAGCCTCAGCCGGGACAGGGGCTACGAGCAGTACTTC. Translated, it gives CASSLSRDRGYEQYF.

This clonotype has at least ten counts. This chain connects TRBV5-1 to TRBJ1-4; possibly TRBD1 for D (5 bases). Germline CDR1 and CDR2: SGHRS and YFSETQ. The CDR3 consists of 16 residues. V shed 4 bases and J shed 0 bases, with 13 bases lying between them. CDR3 region: CASSRPQDTTNEKLFF. In DNA, the CDR3 is TGCGCCAGCAGCAGGCCCCAGGACACAACTAATGAAAAACTGTTTTTT.